This TCR beta chain came from a study of T cell responses to AZD1222 COVID-19 vaccine. Assay: immunoSEQ multiplex PCR; the TCRdb copy retains only in-frame clones and omits some. The profile shows some 130,000 clones, approximately 83% of them singletons. Germline CDR1 MGHRA, CDR2 YSYEKL. The CDR3 has 15 residues. V was clipped by 4 bases and J by 4 bases; unmatched bases: 3. The sequenced sample was peripheral blood, obtained on day 0 of AZD1222 vaccination. The rearrangement joins TRBV4-1 to TRBJ2-1, with 11 nucleotides matching TRBD1. This TCR came from an adult in good health. This CDR3 reads CASSPWDRGYNEQFF. The CDR3 DNA reads TGCGCCAGCAGCCCCTGGGACAGGGGGTACAATGAGCAGTTCTTC.